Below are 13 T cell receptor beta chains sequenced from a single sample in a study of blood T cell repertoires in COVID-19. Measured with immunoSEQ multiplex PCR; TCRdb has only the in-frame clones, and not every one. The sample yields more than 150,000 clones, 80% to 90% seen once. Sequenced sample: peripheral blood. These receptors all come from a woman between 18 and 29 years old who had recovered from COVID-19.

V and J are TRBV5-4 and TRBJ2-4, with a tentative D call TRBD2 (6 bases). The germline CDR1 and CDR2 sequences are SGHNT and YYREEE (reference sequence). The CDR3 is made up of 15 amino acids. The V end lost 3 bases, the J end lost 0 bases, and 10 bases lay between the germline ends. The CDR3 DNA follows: TGTGCCAGCAGCTCCCCGGGAGTAGCCAAAAACATTCAGTACTTC. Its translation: CASSSPGVAKNIQYF.

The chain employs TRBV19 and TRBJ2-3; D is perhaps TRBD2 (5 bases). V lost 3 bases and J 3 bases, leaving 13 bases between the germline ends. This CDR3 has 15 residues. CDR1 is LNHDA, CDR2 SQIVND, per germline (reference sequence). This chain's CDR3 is CASSISRAATDTQYF. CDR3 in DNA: TGTGCCAGTAGTATTTCGCGGGCAGCGACAGATACGCAGTATTTT. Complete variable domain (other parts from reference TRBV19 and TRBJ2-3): DGGITQSPKYLFRKEGQNVTLSCEQNLNHDAMYWYRQDPGQGLRLIYYSQIVNDFQKGDIAEGYSVSREKKESFPLTVTSAQKNPTAFYLCASSISRAATDTQYFGPGTRLTVL.

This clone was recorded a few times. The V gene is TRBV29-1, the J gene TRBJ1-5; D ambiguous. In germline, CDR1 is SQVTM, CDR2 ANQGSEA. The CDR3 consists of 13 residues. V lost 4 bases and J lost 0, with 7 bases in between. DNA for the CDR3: TGCAGCGTTGCGTCCTTTAGCAATCAGCCCCAGCATTTT. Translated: CSVASFSNQPQHF. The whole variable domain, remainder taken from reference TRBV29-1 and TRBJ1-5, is SAVISQKPSRDICQRGTSLTIQCQVDSQVTMMFWYRQQPGQSLTLIATANQGSEATYESGFVIDKFPISRPNLTFSTLTVSNMSPEDSSIYLCSVASFSNQPQHFGDGTRLSIL.

Here the CDR3 reads CASSNTGNYGYTF. The CDR3 coding sequence is TGTGCCAGCAGTAATACAGGGAACTATGGCTACACCTTC. The rearrangement joins TRBV6-5 to TRBJ1-2; possible D gene TRBD1, 6 bases. This CDR3 spans 13 amino acids. The ends were cut back, 5 bases at V and 2 bases at J, with 9 bases in the middle. CDR1 is MNHEY and CDR2 is SVGAGI in the germline V gene.

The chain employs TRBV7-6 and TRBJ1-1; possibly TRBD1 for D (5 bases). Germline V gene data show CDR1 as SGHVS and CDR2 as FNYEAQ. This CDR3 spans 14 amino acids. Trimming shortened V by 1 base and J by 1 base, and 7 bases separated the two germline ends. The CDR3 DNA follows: TGTGCCAGCAGCTTAGGGGGCCAGAACACTGAAGCTTTCTTT. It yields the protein CASSLGGQNTEAFF.

The CDR3: CASSLENYGYTF. CDR3 nucleotide sequence: TGCGCCAGCAGTTTAGAAAACTATGGCTACACCTTC. V and J are TRBV10-2 and TRBJ1-2; D uncertain. CDR3 length equals 12 residues. CDR1 WSHSY and CDR2 SAAADI come from the germline V gene. The ends were cut back, 5 bases at V and 2 bases at J, with 6 bases in the middle.

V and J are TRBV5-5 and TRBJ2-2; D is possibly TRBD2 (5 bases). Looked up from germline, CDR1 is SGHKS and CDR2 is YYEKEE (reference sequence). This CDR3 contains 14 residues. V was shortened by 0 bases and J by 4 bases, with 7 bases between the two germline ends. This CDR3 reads CASSLAAGTGELFF. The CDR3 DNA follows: TGTGCCAGCAGCTTGGCCGCGGGCACCGGGGAGCTGTTTTTT.

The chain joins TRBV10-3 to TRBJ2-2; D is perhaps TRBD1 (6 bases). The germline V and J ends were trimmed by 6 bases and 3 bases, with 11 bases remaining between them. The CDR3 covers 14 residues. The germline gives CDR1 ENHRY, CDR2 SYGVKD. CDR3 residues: CAIREQGDTGELFF. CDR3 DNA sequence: TGTGCCATCAGGGAACAGGGTGACACCGGGGAGCTGTTTTTT.

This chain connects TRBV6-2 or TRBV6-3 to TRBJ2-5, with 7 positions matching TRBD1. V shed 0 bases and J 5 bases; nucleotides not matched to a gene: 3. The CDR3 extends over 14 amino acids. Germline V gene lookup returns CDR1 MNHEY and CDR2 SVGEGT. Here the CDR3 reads CASSYSGGPETQYF. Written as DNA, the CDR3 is TGTGCCAGCAGTTACTCAGGGGGCCCGGAGACCCAGTACTTC.

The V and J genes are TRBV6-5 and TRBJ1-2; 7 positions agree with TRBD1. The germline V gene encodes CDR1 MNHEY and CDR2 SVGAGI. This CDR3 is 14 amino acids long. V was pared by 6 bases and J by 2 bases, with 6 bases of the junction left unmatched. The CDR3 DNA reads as TGTGCCAGCAGATCCGACAGGGTGAACTATGGCTACACCTTC. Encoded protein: CASRSDRVNYGYTF.

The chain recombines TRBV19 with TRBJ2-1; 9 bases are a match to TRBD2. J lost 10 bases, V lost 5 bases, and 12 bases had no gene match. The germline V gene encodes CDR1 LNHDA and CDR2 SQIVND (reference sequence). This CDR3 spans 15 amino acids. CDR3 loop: CASSQTGGRAEEQFF. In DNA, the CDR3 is TGTGCCAGTAGTCAAACCGGCGGGAGGGCGGAGGAGCAGTTCTTC.

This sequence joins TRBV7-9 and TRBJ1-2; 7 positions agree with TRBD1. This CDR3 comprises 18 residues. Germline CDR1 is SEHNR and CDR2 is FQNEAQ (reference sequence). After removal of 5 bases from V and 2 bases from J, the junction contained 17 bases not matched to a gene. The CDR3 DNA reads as TGTGCCAGCAGCAAAGACTTACCCGACAGGGAAGAAAACTATGGCTACACCTTC. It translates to CASSKDLPDREENYGYTF.

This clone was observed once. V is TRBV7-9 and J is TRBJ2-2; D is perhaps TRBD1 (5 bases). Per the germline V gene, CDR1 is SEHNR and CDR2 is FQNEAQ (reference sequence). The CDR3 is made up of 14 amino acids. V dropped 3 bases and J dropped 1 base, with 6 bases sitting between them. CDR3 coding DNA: TGTGCCAGCAGCTTCGGACAGAACACCGGGGAGCTGTTTTTT. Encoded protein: CASSFGQNTGELFF.